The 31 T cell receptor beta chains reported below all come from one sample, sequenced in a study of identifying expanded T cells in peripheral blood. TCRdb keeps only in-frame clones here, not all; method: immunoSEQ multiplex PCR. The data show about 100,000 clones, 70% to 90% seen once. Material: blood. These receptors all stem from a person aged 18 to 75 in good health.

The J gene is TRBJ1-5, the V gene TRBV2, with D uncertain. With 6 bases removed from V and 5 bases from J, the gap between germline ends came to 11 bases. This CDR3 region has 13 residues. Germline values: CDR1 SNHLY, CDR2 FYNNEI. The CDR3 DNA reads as TGTGCCAGCAGGCCGGACGGATATCAGCCCCAGCATTTT. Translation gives CASRPDGYQPQHF. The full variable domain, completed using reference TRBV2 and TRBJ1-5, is EPEVTQTPSHQVTQMGQEVILRCVPISNHLYFYWYRQILGQKVEFLVSFYNNEISEKSEIFDDQFSVERPDGSNFTLKIRSTKLEDSAMYFCASRPDGYQPQHFGDGTRLSIL.

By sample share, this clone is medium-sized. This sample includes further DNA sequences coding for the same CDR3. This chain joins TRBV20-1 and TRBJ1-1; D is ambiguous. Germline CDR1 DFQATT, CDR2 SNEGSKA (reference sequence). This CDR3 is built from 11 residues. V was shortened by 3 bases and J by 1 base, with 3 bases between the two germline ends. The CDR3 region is CSASRNTEAFF. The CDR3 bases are TGCAGTGCTAGTCGGAACACTGAAGCTTTCTTT.

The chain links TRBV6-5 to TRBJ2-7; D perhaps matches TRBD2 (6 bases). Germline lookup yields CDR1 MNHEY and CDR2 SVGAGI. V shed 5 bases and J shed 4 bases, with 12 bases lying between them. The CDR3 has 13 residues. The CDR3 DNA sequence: TGTGCCAGCAGTCCCGGGGGAGGATACGAGCAGTACTTC. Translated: CASSPGGGYEQYF.

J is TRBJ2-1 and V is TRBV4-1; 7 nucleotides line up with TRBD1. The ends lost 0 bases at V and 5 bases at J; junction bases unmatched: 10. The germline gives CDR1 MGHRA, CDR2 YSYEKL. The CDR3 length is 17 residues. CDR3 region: CASSQDRDSNLNNEQFF. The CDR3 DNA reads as TGCGCCAGCAGCCAAGACCGGGACAGCAACCTTAACAATGAGCAGTTCTTC.

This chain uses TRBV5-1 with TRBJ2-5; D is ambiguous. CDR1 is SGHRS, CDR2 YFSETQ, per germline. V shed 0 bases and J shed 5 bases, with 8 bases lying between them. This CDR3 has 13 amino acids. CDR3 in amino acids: CASSLGFAETQYF. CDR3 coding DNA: TGCGCCAGCAGCTTGGGGTTTGCGGAGACCCAGTACTTC.

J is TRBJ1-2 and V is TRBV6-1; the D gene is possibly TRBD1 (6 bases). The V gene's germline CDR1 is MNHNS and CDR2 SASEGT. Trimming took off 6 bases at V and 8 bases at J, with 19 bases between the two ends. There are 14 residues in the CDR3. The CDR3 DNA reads TGTGCCAGCAGCCTAGGGGGGGGGACGAGCGGCTACACCTTC. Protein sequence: CASSLGGGTSGYTF.

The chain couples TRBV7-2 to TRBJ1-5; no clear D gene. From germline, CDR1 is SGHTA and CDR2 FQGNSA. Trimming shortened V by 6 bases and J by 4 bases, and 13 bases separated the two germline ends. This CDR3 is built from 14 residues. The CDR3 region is CASRQGQSNQPQHF. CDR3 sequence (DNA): TGTGCCAGCAGGCAAGGGCAGTCAAATCAGCCCCAGCATTTT.

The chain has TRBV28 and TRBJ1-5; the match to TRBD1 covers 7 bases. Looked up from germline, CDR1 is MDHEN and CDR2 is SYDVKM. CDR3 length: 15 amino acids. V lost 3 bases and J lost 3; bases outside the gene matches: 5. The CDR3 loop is CASSFKGAYNQPQHF. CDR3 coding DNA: TGTGCCAGCAGTTTCAAGGGGGCCTACAATCAGCCCCAGCATTTT.

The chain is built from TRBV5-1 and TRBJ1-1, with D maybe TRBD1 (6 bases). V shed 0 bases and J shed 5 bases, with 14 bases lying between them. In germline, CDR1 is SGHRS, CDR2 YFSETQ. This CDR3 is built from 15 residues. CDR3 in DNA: TGCGCCAGCAGCTTGGTGGAACAGGGAGGTACTGAAGCTTTCTTT. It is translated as CASSLVEQGGTEAFF.

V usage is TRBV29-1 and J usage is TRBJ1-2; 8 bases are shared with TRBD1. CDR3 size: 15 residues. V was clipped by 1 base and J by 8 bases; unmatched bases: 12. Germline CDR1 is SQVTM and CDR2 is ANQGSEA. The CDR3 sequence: CSVEGEGQEYRGYTF. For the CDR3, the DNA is TGCAGCGTTGAAGGAGAGGGACAGGAGTATAGAGGCTACACCTTC. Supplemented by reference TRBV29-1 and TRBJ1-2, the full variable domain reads SAVISQKPSRDICQRGTSLTIQCQVDSQVTMMFWYRQQPGQSLTLIATANQGSEATYESGFVIDKFPISRPNLTFSTLTVSNMSPEDSSIYLCSVEGEGQEYRGYTFGSGTRLTVV.

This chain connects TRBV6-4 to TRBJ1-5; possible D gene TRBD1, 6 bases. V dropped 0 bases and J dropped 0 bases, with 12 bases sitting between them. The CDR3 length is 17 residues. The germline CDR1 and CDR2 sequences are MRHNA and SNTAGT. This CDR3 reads CASSDSDRSDSNQPQHF. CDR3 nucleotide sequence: TGTGCCAGCAGTGACTCCGACAGGTCGGATAGCAATCAGCCCCAGCATTTT.

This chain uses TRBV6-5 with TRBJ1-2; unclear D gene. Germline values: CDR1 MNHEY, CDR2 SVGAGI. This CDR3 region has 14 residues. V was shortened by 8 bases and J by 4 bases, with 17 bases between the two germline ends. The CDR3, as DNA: TGTGCCAGCTTCGGAAATTACAACCGCTATGGCTACACCTTC. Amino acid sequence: CASFGNYNRYGYTF.

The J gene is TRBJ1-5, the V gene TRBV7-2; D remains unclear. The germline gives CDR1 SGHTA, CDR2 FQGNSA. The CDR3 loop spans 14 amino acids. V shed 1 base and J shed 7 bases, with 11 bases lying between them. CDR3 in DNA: TGTGCCAGCAGCTTAGGACCCACGGGGCAGCCCCAGCATTTT. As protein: CASSLGPTGQPQHF.

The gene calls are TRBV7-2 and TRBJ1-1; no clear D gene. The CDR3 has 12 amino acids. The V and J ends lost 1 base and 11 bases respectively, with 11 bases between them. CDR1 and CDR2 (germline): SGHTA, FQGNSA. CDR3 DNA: TGTGCCAGCAGCTTAGGGATGTTAGTGGCTTTCTTT. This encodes CASSLGMLVAFF. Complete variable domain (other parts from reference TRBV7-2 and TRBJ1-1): GAGVSQSPSNKVTEKGKDVELRCDPISGHTALYWYRQSLGQGLEFLIYFQGNSAPDKSGLPSDRFSAERTGGSVSTLTIQRTQQEDSAVYLCASSLGMLVAFFGQGTRLTVV.

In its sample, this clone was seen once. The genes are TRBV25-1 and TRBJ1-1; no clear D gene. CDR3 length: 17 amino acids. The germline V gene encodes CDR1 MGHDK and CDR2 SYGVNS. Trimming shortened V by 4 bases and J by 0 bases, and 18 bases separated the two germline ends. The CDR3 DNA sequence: TGTGCCAGCAGTGCCAGAGCCCGTGAGGGCCTGAACACTGAAGCTTTCTTT. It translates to CASSARAREGLNTEAFF.

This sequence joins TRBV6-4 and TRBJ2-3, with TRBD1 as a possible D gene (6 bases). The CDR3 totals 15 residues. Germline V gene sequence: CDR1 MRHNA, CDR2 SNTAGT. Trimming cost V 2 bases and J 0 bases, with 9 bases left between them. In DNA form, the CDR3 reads TGTGCCAGCAGTGACGGGCAGGGGAGCACAGATACGCAGTATTTT. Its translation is CASSDGQGSTDTQYF.

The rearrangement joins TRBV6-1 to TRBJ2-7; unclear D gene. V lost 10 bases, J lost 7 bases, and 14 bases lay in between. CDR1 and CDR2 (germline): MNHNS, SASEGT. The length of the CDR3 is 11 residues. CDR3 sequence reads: CATSSAREQYF. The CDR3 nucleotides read TGTGCCACCTCGTCGGCCAGGGAGCAGTACTTC.

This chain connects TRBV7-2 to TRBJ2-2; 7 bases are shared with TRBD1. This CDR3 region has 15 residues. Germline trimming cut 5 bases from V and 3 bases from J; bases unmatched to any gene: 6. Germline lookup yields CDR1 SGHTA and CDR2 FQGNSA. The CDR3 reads CASSPRQGHTGELFF. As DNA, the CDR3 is TGTGCCAGCAGCCCTCGACAGGGACACACCGGGGAGCTGTTTTTT.

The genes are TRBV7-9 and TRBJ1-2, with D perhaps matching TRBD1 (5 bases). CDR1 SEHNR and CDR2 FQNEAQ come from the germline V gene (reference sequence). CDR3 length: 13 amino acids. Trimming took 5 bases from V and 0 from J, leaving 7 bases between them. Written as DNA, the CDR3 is TGTGCCAGCAGCGGGGGGACTAACTATGGCTACACCTTC. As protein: CASSGGTNYGYTF.

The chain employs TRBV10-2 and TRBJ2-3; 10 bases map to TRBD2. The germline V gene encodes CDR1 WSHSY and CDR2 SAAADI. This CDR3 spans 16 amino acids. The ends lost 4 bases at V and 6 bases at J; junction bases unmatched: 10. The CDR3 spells CASSVASGGVRDTQYF. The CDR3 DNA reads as TGCGCCAGCAGTGTGGCTAGCGGGGGAGTGAGGGATACGCAGTATTTT.

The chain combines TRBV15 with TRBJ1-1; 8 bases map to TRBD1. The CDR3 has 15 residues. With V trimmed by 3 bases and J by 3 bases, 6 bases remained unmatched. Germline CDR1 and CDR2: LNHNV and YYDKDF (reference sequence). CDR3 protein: CATSSPDRADTEAFF. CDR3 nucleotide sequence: TGTGCCACCAGCAGCCCGGACAGGGCGGACACTGAAGCTTTCTTT.

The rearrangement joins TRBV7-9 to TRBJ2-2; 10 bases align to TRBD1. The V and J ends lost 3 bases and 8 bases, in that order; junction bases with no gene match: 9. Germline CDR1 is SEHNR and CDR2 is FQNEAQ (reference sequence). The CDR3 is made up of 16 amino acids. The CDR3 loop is CASSFGQGVPLGELFF. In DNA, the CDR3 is TGTGCCAGCAGCTTCGGACAGGGGGTTCCTTTGGGGGAGCTGTTTTTT. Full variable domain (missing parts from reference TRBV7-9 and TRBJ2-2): DTGVSQNPRHKITKRGQNVTFRCDPISEHNRLYWYRQTLGQGPEFLTYFQNEAQLEKSRLLSDRFSAERPKGSFSTLEIQRTEQGDSAMYLCASSFGQGVPLGELFFGEGSRLTVL.

DNA of the CDR3: TGTGCCAGCTCACGACAAGGGGTCAGCTATAGCTCCTACAATGAGCAGTTCTTC. It encodes CASSRQGVSYSSYNEQFF. The chain joins TRBV18 to TRBJ2-1; perhaps TRBD1 as D (5 bases). The germline gives CDR1 KGHSH, CDR2 LQKENI. This CDR3 contains 18 residues. Trimming cost V 4 bases and J 0 bases, with 19 bases left between them.

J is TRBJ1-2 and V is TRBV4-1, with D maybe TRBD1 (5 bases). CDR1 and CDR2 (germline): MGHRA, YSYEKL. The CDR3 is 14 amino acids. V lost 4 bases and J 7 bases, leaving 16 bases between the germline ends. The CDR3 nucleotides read TGCGCCAGCAGCCCTACGGCCGGGACGACTGGCTACACCTTC. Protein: CASSPTAGTTGYTF.

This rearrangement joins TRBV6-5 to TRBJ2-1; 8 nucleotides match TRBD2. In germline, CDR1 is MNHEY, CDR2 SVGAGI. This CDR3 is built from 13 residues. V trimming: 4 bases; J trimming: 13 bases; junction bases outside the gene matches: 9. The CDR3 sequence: CASSSKAGAFQFF. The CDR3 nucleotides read TGTGCCAGCAGTTCGAAAGCGGGGGCCTTCCAGTTCTTC.

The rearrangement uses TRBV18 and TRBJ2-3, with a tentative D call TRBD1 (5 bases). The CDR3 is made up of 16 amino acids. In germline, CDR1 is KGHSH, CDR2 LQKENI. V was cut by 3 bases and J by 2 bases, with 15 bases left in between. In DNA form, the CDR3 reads TGTGCCAGCTCACCTCAACAGGCCAGAGACACAGATACGCAGTATTTT. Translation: CASSPQQARDTDTQYF.

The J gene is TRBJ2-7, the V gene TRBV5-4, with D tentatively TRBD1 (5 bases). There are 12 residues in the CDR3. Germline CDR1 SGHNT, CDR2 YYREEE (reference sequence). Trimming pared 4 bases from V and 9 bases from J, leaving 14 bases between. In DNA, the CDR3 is TGTGCCAGCAGCACTGAGACAGATCGGCAGTACTTC. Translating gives CASSTETDRQYF.

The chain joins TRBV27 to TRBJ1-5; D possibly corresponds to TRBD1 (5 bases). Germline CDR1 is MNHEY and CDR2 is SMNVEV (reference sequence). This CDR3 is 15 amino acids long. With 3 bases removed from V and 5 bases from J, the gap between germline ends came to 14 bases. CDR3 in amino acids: CASSLISAGHQPQHF. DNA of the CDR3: TGTGCCAGCAGTTTGATTTCGGCAGGGCATCAGCCCCAGCATTTT.

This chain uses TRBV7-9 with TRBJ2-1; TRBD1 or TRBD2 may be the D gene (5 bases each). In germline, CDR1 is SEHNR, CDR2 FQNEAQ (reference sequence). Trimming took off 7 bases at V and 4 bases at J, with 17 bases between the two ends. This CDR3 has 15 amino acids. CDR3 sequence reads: CASTPGPPPYNEQFF. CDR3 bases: TGTGCCAGCACCCCGGGACCCCCCCCGTACAATGAGCAGTTCTTC.

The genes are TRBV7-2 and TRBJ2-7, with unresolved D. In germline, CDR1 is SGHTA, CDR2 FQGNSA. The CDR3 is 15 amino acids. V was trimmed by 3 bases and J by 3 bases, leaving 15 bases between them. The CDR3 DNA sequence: TGTGCCAGCAGCTTCGCAGAGGTTGGCAGCTACGAGCAGTACTTC. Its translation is CASSFAEVGSYEQYF.

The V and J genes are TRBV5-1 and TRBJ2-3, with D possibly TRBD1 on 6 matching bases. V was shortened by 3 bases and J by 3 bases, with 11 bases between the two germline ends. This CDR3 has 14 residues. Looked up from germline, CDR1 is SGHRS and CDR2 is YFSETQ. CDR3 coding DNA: TGCGCCAGCAGCTCAGGGGATGGGACAGATACGCAGTATTTT. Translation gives CASSSGDGTDTQYF. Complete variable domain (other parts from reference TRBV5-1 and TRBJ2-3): KAGVTQTPRYLIKTRGQQVTLSCSPISGHRSVSWYQQTPGQGLQFLFEYFSETQRNKGNFPGRFSGRQFSNSRSEMNVSTLELGDSALYLCASSSGDGTDTQYFGPGTRLTVL.